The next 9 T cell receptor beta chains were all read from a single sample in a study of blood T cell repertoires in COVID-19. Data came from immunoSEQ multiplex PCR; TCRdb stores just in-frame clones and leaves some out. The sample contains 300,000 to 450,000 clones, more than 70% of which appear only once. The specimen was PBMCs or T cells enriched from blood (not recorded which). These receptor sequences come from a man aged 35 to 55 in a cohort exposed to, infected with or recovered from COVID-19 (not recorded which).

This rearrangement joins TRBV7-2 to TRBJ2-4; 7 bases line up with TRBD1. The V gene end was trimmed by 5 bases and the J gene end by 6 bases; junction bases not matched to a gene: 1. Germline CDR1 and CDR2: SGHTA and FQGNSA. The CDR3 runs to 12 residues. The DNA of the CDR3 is TGTGCCAGCAGCCGGACAGGAAACATTCAGTACTTC. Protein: CASSRTGNIQYF.

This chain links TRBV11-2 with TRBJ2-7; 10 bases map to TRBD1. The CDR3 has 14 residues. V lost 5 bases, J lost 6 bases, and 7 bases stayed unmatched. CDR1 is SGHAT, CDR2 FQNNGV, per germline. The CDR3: CASSLGTGAGEQYF. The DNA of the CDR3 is TGTGCCAGCAGCCTGGGGACAGGGGCTGGCGAGCAGTACTTC.

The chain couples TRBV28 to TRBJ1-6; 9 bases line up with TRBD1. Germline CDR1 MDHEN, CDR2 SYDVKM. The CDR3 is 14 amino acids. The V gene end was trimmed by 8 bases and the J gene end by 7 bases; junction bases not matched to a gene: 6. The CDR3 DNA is TGTGCCAGCGGACCCGGGACAGGGAATTCACCCCTCCACTTT. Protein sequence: CASGPGTGNSPLHF. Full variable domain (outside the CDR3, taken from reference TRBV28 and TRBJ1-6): DVKVTQSSRYLVKRTGEKVFLECVQDMDHENMFWYRQDPGLGLRLIYFSYDVKMKEKGDIPEGYSVSREKKERFSLILESASTNQTSMYLCASGPGTGNSPLHFGNGTRLTVT.

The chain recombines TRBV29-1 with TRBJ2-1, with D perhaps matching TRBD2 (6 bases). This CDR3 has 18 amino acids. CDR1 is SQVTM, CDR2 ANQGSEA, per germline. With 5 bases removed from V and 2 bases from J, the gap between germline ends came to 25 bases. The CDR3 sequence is CSVLDPREWTMPYNEQFF. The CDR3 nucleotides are TGCAGCGTTTTGGACCCCCGAGAGTGGACTATGCCCTACAATGAGCAGTTCTTC.

The CDR3 sequence: CASSQGGVAETQYF. The CDR3 DNA reads as TGCGCCAGCAGCCAAGGAGGGGTAGCGGAGACCCAGTACTTC. This chain uses TRBV5-1 with TRBJ2-5, with D perhaps TRBD2 (6 bases). Deletions cut 4 bases from V and 5 bases from J, with 15 bases between. Germline values: CDR1 SGHRS, CDR2 YFSETQ. The CDR3 extends over 14 amino acids.

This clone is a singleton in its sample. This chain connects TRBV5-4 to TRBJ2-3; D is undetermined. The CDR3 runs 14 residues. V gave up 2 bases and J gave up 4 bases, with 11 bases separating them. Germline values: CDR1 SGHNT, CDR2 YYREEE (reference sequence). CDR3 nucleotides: TGTGCCAGCAGCTTACAAGACTCAGCAGATACGCAGTATTTT. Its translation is CASSLQDSADTQYF.

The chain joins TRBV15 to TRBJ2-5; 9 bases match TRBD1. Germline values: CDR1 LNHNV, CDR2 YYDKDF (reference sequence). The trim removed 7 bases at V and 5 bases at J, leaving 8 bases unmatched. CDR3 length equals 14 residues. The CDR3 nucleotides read TGTGCCACCAAAACAGGGGGCTTTCGGGAGACCCAGTACTTC. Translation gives CATKTGGFRETQYF.

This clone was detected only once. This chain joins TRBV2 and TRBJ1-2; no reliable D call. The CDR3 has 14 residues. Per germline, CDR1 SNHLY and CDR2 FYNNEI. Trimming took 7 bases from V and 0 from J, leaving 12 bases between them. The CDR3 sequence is CASNTEGANYGYTF. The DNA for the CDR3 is TGTGCCAGCAACACGGAGGGAGCTAACTATGGCTACACCTTC.

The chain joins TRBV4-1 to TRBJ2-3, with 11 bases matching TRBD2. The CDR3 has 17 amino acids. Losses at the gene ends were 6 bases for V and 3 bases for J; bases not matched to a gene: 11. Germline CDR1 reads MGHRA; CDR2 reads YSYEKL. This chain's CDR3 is CASSLIFLAGGTDTQYF. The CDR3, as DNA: TGCGCCAGCAGTCTCATTTTCCTAGCGGGGGGAACAGATACGCAGTATTTT.